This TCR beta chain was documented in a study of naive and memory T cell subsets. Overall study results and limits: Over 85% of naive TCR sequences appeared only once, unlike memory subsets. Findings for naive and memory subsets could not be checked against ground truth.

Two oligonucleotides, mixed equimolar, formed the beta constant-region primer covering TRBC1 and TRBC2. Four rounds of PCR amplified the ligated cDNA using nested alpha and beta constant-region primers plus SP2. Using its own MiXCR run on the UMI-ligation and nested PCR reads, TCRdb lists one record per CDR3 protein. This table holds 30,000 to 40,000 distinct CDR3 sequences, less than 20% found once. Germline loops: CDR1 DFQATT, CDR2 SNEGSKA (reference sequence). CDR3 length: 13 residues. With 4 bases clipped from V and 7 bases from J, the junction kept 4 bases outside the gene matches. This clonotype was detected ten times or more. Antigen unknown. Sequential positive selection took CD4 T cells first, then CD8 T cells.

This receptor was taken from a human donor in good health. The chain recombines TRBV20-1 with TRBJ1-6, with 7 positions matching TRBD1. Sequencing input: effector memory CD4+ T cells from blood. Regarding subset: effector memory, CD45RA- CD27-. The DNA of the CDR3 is TGCAGTGCTAACCGGGACAGCAATTCACCCCTCCACTTT. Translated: CSANRDSNSPLHF.